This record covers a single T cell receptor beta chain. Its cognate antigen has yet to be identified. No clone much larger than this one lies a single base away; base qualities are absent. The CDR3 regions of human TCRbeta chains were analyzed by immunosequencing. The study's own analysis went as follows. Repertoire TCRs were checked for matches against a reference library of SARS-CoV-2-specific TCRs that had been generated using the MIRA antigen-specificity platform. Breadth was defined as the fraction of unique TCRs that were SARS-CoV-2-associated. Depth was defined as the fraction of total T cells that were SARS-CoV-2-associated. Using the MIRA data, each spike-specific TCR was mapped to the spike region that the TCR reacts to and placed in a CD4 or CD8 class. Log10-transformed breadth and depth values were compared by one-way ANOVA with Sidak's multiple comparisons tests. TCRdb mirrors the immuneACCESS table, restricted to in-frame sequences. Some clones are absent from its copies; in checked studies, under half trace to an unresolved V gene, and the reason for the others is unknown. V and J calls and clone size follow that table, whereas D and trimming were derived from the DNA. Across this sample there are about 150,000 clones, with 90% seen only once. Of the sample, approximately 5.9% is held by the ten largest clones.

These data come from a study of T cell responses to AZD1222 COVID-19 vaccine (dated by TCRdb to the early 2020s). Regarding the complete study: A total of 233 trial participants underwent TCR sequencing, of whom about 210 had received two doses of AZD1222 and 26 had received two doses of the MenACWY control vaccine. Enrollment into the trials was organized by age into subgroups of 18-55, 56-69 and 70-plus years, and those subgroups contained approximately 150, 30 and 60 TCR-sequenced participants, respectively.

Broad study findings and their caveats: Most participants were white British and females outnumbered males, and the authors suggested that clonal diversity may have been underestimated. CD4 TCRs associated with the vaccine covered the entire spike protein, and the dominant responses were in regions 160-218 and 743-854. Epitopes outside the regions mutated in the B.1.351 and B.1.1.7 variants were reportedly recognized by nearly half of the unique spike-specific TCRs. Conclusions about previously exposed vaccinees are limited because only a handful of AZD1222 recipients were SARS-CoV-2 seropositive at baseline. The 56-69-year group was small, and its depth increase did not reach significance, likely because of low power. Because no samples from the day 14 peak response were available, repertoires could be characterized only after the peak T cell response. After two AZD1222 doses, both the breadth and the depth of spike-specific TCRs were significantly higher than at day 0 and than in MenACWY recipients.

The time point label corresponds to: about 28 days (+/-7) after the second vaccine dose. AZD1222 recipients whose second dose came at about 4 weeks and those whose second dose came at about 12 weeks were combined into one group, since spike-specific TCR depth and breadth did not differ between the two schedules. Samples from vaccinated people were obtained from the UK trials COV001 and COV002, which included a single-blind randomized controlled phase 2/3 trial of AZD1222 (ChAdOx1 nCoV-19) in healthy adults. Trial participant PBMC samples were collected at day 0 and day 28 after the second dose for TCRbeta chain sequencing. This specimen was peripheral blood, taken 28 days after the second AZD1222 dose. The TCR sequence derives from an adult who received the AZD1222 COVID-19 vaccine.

The DNA reads TGTGCCAGCAGTTCGGGGGGCTCTGGTGAAAAACTGTTTTTT. Translated, it gives CASSSGGSGEKLFF. This receptor chain uses TRBV6-5 and TRBJ1-4, and perhaps TRBD1 as D gene, on 6 matching bases. Taken from cysteine to phenylalanine, the CDR3 has 14 residues. Only the CDR3 part of the read is kept: 42 bases, read in frame from the first base. V is reduced by 4 bases and J by 7 bases, leaving a spacing of 13 bases between them. Reading the germline V gene gives CDR1 MNHEY and CDR2 SVGAGI.